Each of the 11 T cell receptor beta chains below was sequenced from the same sample in a study of cytomegalovirus exposure and HLA in healthy donors. 60 Vbeta and 13 Jbeta primers were used in PCR. The assay was immunoSEQ multiplex PCR, and TCRdb's table has in-frame clones only and misses some. The repertoire holds 150,000 to 200,000 clones, with over 60% as singletons. The sequencing input was PBMCs. The receptors come from a woman between 40 and 50 years old in good health and CMV-seronegative.

This clone was counted once. The genes are TRBV7-8 and TRBJ1-2, with D tentatively TRBD1 (6 bases). The CDR3 spans 14 residues. Trimming took 0 bases from V and 8 from J, leaving 13 bases between them. Germline CDR1 reads SGHVS; CDR2 reads FQNEAQ. CDR3 in DNA: TGTGCCAGCAGCTTAGCACTGGGGGCGGACGGCTACACCTTC. Amino acid sequence: CASSLALGADGYTF.

This clone is a singleton in its sample. This chain links TRBV19 with TRBJ1-5; D is perhaps TRBD1 (5 bases). V was trimmed by 5 bases and J by 0 bases, leaving 11 bases between them. The CDR3 spans 15 residues. Germline CDR1 and CDR2: LNHDA and SQIVND (reference sequence). The DNA of the CDR3 is TGTGCCAGTAGTCGAAACGGGGGTAGCAATCAGCCCCAGCATTTT. Encoded protein: CASSRNGGSNQPQHF. Filled out from reference TRBV19 and TRBJ1-5, the complete variable domain reads DGGITQSPKYLFRKEGQNVTLSCEQNLNHDAMYWYRQDPGQGLRLIYYSQIVNDFQKGDIAEGYSVSREKKESFPLTVTSAQKNPTAFYLCASSRNGGSNQPQHFGDGTRLSIL.

The CDR3: CASKGQGNTEAFF. The CDR3 nucleotides read TGCGCCAGCAAGGGACAGGGGAACACTGAAGCTTTCTTT. V is TRBV5-1 and J is TRBJ1-1; TRBD1 aligns across 9 bases. The CDR3 contains 13 residues. V shed 6 bases and J 1 base; nucleotides not matched to a gene: 1. CDR1 and CDR2 from the germline V gene are SGHRS and YFSETQ.

The chain is built from TRBV7-3 and TRBJ2-1; TRBD2 matches 9 bases. The CDR3 is 16 residues long. Germline assignment: CDR1 SGHTA and CDR2 FQGTGA. J was trimmed by 2 bases and V by 1 base; bases with no gene match: 3. The CDR3 loop reads CASSLMSSGTYNEQFF. The CDR3 DNA is TGTGCCAGCAGCTTAATGTCTAGCGGGACCTACAATGAGCAGTTCTTC.

V is TRBV29-1 and J is TRBJ1-1; possible D gene TRBD1, 6 bases. The CDR3 totals 14 residues. CDR1 and CDR2 from the germline V gene are SQVTM and ANQGSEA. The V end lost 7 bases, the J end lost 5 bases, and 20 bases lay between the germline ends. CDR3 amino acids: CSAHTSGVKTEAFF. In nucleotides, the CDR3 is TGCAGCGCCCACACTTCAGGGGTTAAGACTGAAGCTTTCTTT.

The rearrangement joins TRBV4-1 to TRBJ2-7; 15 bases match TRBD2. With V trimmed by 3 bases and J by 3 bases, 3 bases remained unmatched. This CDR3 is 16 amino acids long. Germline values: CDR1 MGHRA, CDR2 YSYEKL. CDR3 region: CASSHLGLAGGYEQYV. CDR3 sequence (DNA): TGCGCCAGCAGCCATTTGGGACTAGCGGGAGGCTACGAGCAGTACGTC.

The chain is built from TRBV30 and TRBJ2-3; 13 bases align to TRBD2. This CDR3 has 16 residues. Germline CDR1 reads GTSNPN; CDR2 reads SVGIG (reference sequence). V dropped 0 bases and J dropped 3; count of bases not matched to a gene: 3. Here the CDR3 reads CAWSVTSGRETDTQYF. DNA of the CDR3: TGTGCCTGGAGTGTAACTAGCGGGAGGGAAACAGATACGCAGTATTTT.

The chain combines TRBV5-4 with TRBJ2-2, with 12 nucleotides matching TRBD2. Germline V gene lookup returns CDR1 SGHNT and CDR2 YYREEE (reference sequence). The CDR3 totals 18 residues. J gave up 5 bases and V 0 bases, and 8 bases lay outside the gene matches. The CDR3 DNA is TGTGCCAGCAGCTTGGGGCTAGCGGGAGGGCCTCGGACCGGGGAGCTGTTTTTT. It encodes CASSLGLAGGPRTGELFF.

The CDR3 DNA reads as TGTGCCAGCAGCGCCAGGACAGGGCACCAAGAGACCCAGTACTTC. Its protein is CASSARTGHQETQYF. The rearrangement joins TRBV9 to TRBJ2-5; 8 bases are shared with TRBD1. This CDR3 has 15 residues. Losses at the gene ends were 3 bases for V and 0 bases for J; bases not matched to a gene: 4. Germline CDR1 reads SGDLS; CDR2 reads YYNGEE.

This chain connects TRBV5-6 to TRBJ2-5, with D hard to call. Germline CDR1 SGHDT, CDR2 YYEEEE. The length of the CDR3 is 13 residues. The ends were cut back, 3 bases at V and 5 bases at J, with 11 bases in the middle. CDR3 sequence: CASSSRVLETQYF. DNA for the CDR3: TGTGCCAGCAGCTCTCGGGTCCTGGAGACCCAGTACTTC.

The genes are TRBV7-2 and TRBJ2-3; TRBD2 agrees at 11 bases. Germline lookup yields CDR1 SGHTA and CDR2 FQGNSA. This CDR3 has 15 residues. V trimming: 3 bases; J trimming: 4 bases; junction bases outside the gene matches: 3. CDR3 in DNA: TGTGCCAGCAGCTTTACTAGCGGGAGATCAGATACGCAGTATTTT. This encodes CASSFTSGRSDTQYF.